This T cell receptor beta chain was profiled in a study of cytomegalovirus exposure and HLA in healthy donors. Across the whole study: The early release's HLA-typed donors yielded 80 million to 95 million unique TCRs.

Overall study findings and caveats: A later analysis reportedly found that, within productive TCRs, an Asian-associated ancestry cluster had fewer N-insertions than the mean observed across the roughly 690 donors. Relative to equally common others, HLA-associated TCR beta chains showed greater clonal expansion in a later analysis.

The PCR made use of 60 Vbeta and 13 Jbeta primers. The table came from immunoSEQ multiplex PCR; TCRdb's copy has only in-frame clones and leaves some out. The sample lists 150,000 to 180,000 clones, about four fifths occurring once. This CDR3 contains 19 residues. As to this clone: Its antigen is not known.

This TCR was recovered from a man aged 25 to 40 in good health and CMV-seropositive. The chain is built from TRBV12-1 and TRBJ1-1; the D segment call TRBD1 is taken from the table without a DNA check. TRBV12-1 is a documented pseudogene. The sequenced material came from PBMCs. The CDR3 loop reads CASSFAFRPGTGANTEAFF. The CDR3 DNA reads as TGTGCCAGCAGCTTTGCTTTTCGTCCCGGGACAGGGGCGAACACTGAAGCTTTCTTT.